The present T cell receptor (beta chain) was sequenced within a study of T cell responses to AZD1222 COVID-19 vaccine (dated by TCRdb to the early 2020s). The study in broad terms: A total of about 230 trial participants underwent TCR sequencing, of whom approximately 210 received two doses of AZD1222 and some 26 received two doses of the MenACWY control vaccine. Trial participants were enrolled by age into subgroups of 18-55, 56-69 and 70-plus years, and around 150, 29 and 61 TCR-sequenced participants, respectively, were included in these subgroups. Study-wide conclusions, independent of this receptor: A significant rise in spike-specific TCR breadth and depth was observed after two AZD1222 doses relative to day 0 and relative to MenACWY recipients. The 56-69-year group was small, and its depth increase did not reach significance, likely because of low power. Vaccine-associated CD4 TCRs spanned the whole spike protein, with dominant responses in regions 160-218 and 743-854. Conclusions about previously exposed vaccinees are limited because only five to seven AZD1222 recipients were SARS-CoV-2 seropositive at baseline. Participants were mostly white British and included more females than males, and it was suggested by the authors that clonal diversity may have been underestimated. Reportedly, close to half of the unique spike-specific TCRs recognized epitopes lying outside the regions that are mutated in the B.1.351 and B.1.1.7 variants. Because no samples from the day 14 peak response were available, repertoires could be characterized only after the peak T cell response.

In the paper's terms, the time point label means: about 28 days (+/-7) after the second vaccine dose. AZD1222 recipients whose second dose came at about 4 weeks and those whose second dose came at about 12 weeks were combined into one group, since spike-specific TCR depth and breadth did not differ between the two schedules. Vaccinee samples were obtained from the UK trials COV001 and COV002, which included a single-blind randomized controlled phase 2/3 trial of AZD1222 (ChAdOx1 nCoV-19) in healthy adults. For TCRbeta chain sequencing, PBMC samples from trial participants were taken at day 0 and at day 28 after the second dose. A remark on this clone: Its antigen has not been determined. No base quality values were provided; no much bigger clone lies one nucleotide off.

Including the terminal cysteine and phenylalanine, the CDR3 comprises 14 residues. Only CDR3 DNA remains: 42 bases, in frame from the first base. CDR1 and CDR2, looked up from the germline V gene (reference sequence), are PRHDT and FYEKMQ. Trimming removed 7 bases from V and 7 bases from J, leaving 18 bases between the germline ends. The CDR3 regions of human TCRbeta chains were analyzed by immunosequencing. The source study handled its data this way. TCRs in the repertoires were compared against a reference library of SARS-CoV-2-specific TCRs that had been generated with the MIRA antigen-specificity platform. Breadth was defined as the fraction of unique TCRs that were SARS-CoV-2-associated, and depth was defined as the fraction of total T cells that were SARS-CoV-2-associated. Using the MIRA data, every spike-specific TCR was mapped to the spike region that the TCR reacted to and assigned to either a CD4 or a CD8 class. Log10-transformed breadth and depth values were compared by one-way ANOVA with Sidak's multiple comparisons tests. TCRdb took over this immuneACCESS table, retaining in-frame rearrangements with V and J assigned. Such tables are incomplete; in checked studies, under half of the missing clones stem from an unresolved V gene, and the remainder is unexplained. The V and J calls and clone size are taken from that table; D and trimming were inferred from the DNA. Recorded for this sample are about 120,000 clones; around 90% of them occurred a single time. The ten largest clones add up to around 14% of the sample.

The TCR sequence derives from an adult who received the AZD1222 COVID-19 vaccine. Sample: peripheral blood, taken 28 days after the second AZD1222 dose. This receptor chain uses TRBV13 and TRBJ2-3; perhaps TRBD2 is the D gene, with 5 bases matching. The DNA sequence reads TGTGCCAGCACCCTCGGACTGTTGGCAAATACGCAGTATTTT. Protein translation: CASTLGLLANTQYF.